These T cell receptor beta chains were read from a single sample in a study of T cells after yellow fever vaccination. TCRdb reanalysed the 5' RACE reads using MiXCR and keeps one entry per CDR3 protein. The data hold 100,000 to 150,000 distinct CDR3 sequences, with nearly 15% observed a single time. The specimen was CD8+ T cells sorted from PBMCs, collected 5 days after the yellow fever booster vaccination. The receptors here all came from a man aged 18 to 30 who received the YFV17D yellow fever vaccine. CDR3s include the opening cysteine and the closing phenylalanine or tryptophan. A D gene is named only where the DNA matches it firmly. Rows give clone size only sometimes, using once, few, many, or a class for an expanded clone.

j_call | cdr3_length | v_call | clone_size | d_call | cdr3_nt | cdr3_aa
TRBJ2-2 | 15 | TRBV24-1 | - | - | TGTGCCACCAGTGATCTGAACAGGGATACCGGGGAGCTGTTTTTT | CATSDLNRDTGELFF
TRBJ2-1 | 15 | TRBV6-5 | - | TRBD2 | TGTGCCAGCAGTTCTAGCGGGTACTCCTACAATGAGCAGTTCTTC | CASSSSGYSYNEQFF
TRBJ2-4 | 18 | TRBV6-1 | many | - | TGTGCCAGCAGTGAAAAGAAGGGGGGAGGATTGACCAAAAACATTCAGTACTTC | CASSEKKGGGLTKNIQYF
TRBJ2-5 | 18 | TRBV18 | many | TRBD1 | TGTGCCAGCTCAAACGGACAGGGGGCCCGGCGGAATCAAGAGACCCAGTACTTC | CASSNGQGARRNQETQYF
TRBJ2-3 | 13 | TRBV12-5 | - | - | TGTGCTAGTGGTGCTCCCCCGGCAGATACGCAGTATTTT | CASGAPPADTQYF
TRBJ1-1 | 14 | TRBV29-1 | - | - | TGCAGCGCCATCGCGGCGGGGTTGGACACTGAAGCTTTCTTT | CSAIAAGLDTEAFF
TRBJ1-1 | 13 | TRBV19 | few | - | TGTGCCAGTAGTGCCTCAGGGTACACTGAAGCTTTCTTT | CASSASGYTEAFF
TRBJ2-5 | 15 | TRBV7-6 | few | - | TGTGCCAGCAGCTTAACCCCGACGCGACGGGAGACCCAGTACTTC | CASSLTPTRRETQYF
TRBJ2-5 | 19 | TRBV7-2 | - | TRBD2 | TGTGCCAGCAGCACCCCCGGGACTAGCGGGGGAGTGTACCAAGAGACCCAGTACTTC | CASSTPGTSGGVYQETQYF
TRBJ2-5 | 13 | TRBV6-5 | - | TRBD2 | TGTGCCAGCAGTTACTACGGGGGGGAGACCCAGTACTTC | CASSYYGGETQYF
TRBJ2-2 | 14 | TRBV4-1 | few | - | TGCGCCAGCAGCCAAGATCCGAGGACCGGGGAGCTGTTTTTT | CASSQDPRTGELFF
TRBJ2-3 | 16 | TRBV27 | few | TRBD2 | TGTGCCAGCAGTTTATCCGGCGGGGGGGCATTAGATACGCAGTATTTT | CASSLSGGGALDTQYF
TRBJ2-3 | 14 | TRBV7-7 | many | - | TGTGCCAGCAGCCAGGACAGTATCACAGATACGCAGTATTTT | CASSQDSITDTQYF
TRBJ2-7 | 12 | TRBV20-1 | - | TRBD1 | TGCAGTGCGAGGGACAGACGGTACGAGCAGTACTTC | CSARDRRYEQYF
TRBJ2-5 | 11 | TRBV6-2/TRBV6-3 | - | - | TGTGCCAGCAGTCGGAATTCGAGAGAGTACTTC | CASSRNSREYF
TRBJ1-1 | 15 | TRBV6-5 | many | TRBD1 | TGTGCCAGCAGTTACCGAGGGGGCATAGGGACTGAAGCTTTCTTT | CASSYRGGIGTEAFF
TRBJ2-3 | 16 | TRBV11-2 | - | TRBD2 | TGTGCCAGCAGCTTAGACCCGGGACTAGCGATAGATACGCAGTATTTT | CASSLDPGLAIDTQYF
TRBJ1-4 | 15 | TRBV13 | few | - | TGTGCCAGCAGCCAAGGACGTTCCAAAAGCGAAAAACTGTTTTTT | CASSQGRSKSEKLFF
TRBJ2-5 | 15 | TRBV11-2 | - | TRBD2 | TGTGCCAGCAGCCAGACGATAGCGGGGGGAGAGACCCAGTACTTC | CASSQTIAGGETQYF
TRBJ2-1 | 17 | TRBV20-1 | few | TRBD2 | TGCAGTGCTAGAGAGCGGAGGAGCGGGGGCCCCTACAATGAGCAGTTCTTC | CSARERRSGGPYNEQFF
TRBJ2-3 | 15 | TRBV7-3 | - | - | TGTGCCAGCAGCTTAACGTCGGGGTACACAGATACGCAGTATTTT | CASSLTSGYTDTQYF
TRBJ2-1 | 15 | TRBV27 | few | TRBD2 | TGTGCCAGCAGTTTATTAGCGGGGGGGCGGACGGAGCAGTTCTTC | CASSLLAGGRTEQFF
TRBJ2-1 | 15 | TRBV27 | once | - | TGTGCCAGCAGCAAGGGGGGCTCAACCTACAATGAGCAGTTCTTC | CASSKGGSTYNEQFF
TRBJ2-3 | 14 | TRBV27 | - | - | TGTGCCAGCAGTTTAGGCATTAGCACAGATACGCAGTATTTT | CASSLGISTDTQYF
TRBJ2-7 | 14 | TRBV19 | - | TRBD2 | TGTGCCAGTAGGCCCGGGACTACCACCTACGAGCAGTACTTC | CASRPGTTTYEQYF
TRBJ1-1 | 11 | TRBV25-1 | - | - | TGTGCCAGCAGGGGAGTGGCTGAAGCTTTCTTT | CASRGVAEAFF
TRBJ1-1 | 12 | TRBV6-5 | few | - | TGTGCCAGCAGCAGACCGAACACTGAAGCTTTCTTT | CASSRPNTEAFF
TRBJ2-7 | 14 | TRBV4-3 | - | - | TGCGCCAGCAGCCAAGGGGACGCCAGCTACGAGCAGTACTTC | CASSQGDASYEQYF
TRBJ2-5 | 15 | TRBV7-6 | once | TRBD1 | TGTGCCAGCAGATTATCTCAGGGGGCGAGGGAGACCCAGTACTTC | CASRLSQGARETQYF
TRBJ1-1 | 14 | TRBV7-8 | few | - | TGTGCCAGCAGCTTAGCAGGACCGAACACTGAAGCTTTCTTT | CASSLAGPNTEAFF
TRBJ1-1 | 15 | TRBV7-9 | few | TRBD1 | TGTGCCAGCAGCTCAGGACAGGGGGAGAACACTGAAGCTTTCTTT | CASSSGQGENTEAFF
TRBJ2-1 | 15 | TRBV6-1 | - | - | TGTGCCAGCAGTTGGACAGACCAGGCCAGGCGTGAGCAGTTCTTC | CASSWTDQARREQFF
TRBJ2-3 | 15 | TRBV20-1 | few | TRBD2 | TGCAGTGCCCCACTTAGCGGGGGGATAATAGATACGCAGTATTTT | CSAPLSGGIIDTQYF
TRBJ2-3 | 15 | TRBV4-1 | many | - | TGCGCCAGCAGCCAAGGATCCCAGTCGACAGATACGCAGTATTTT | CASSQGSQSTDTQYF
TRBJ2-1 | 16 | TRBV15 | - | TRBD1 | TGTGCCACCAGCGGACTGGACAGGGTTTCCTACAATGAGCAGTTCTTC | CATSGLDRVSYNEQFF
TRBJ2-1 | 16 | TRBV3-1 | - | - | TGTGCCAGCAGCCAAGATTCGGGGGCCGCCTACAATGAGCAGTTCTTC | CASSQDSGAAYNEQFF
TRBJ1-2 | 15 | TRBV6-1 | many | TRBD1 | TGTGCCAGCAGTGCCCTAGGGGGCAGGGAGGATGGCTACACCTTC | CASSALGGREDGYTF
TRBJ2-4 | 16 | TRBV29-1 | many | - | TGCAGCGTCTTCTCCAGGGTCTACGGAGCCAAAAACATTCAGTACTTC | CSVFSRVYGAKNIQYF
TRBJ2-4 | 14 | TRBV27 | - | - | TGTGCCAGCGCTATAGGGTCTTCCAAAAACATTCAGTACTTC | CASAIGSSKNIQYF
TRBJ2-7 | 14 | TRBV27 | - | - | TGTGCCAGCAGTTTCGGGCGGGGGCCCTACGAGCAGTACTTC | CASSFGRGPYEQYF
TRBJ2-3 | 14 | TRBV6-2/TRBV6-3 | - | - | TGTGCCAGCAGTCTTGGACCTAGCACAGATACGCAGTATTTT | CASSLGPSTDTQYF
TRBJ1-2 | 16 | TRBV20-1 | - | TRBD1 | TGCAGTGCCACAGGGGGCGACACCCCCTTAGCCTATGGCTACACCTTC | CSATGGDTPLAYGYTF
TRBJ1-5 | 16 | TRBV2 | few | TRBD1 | TGTGCCAGCAGCGCCCCGGGACAGGGGGCTGCGCAGCCCCAGCATTTT | CASSAPGQGAAQPQHF
TRBJ1-3 | 17 | TRBV12-3/TRBV12-4 | - | TRBD1 | TGTGCCAGCAGCCCTCACGACAGGGGCCTCCCTGGAAACACCATATATTTT | CASSPHDRGLPGNTIYF
TRBJ2-7 | 14 | TRBV6-5 | few | - | TGTGCCGCCTCCTTTGGGCAAGGCCCCTACGAGCAGTACTTC | CAASFGQGPYEQYF
TRBJ2-1 | 15 | TRBV10-3 | - | - | TGTGCCATCAGTGACCCCAGCAGTGGGGTGGATGAGCAGTTCTTC | CAISDPSSGVDEQFF
TRBJ1-3 | 14 | TRBV4-1 | once | - | TGCGCCAGCAGCCCGGCCGGGGCTTCGGACACCATATATTTT | CASSPAGASDTIYF
TRBJ2-5 | 14 | TRBV29-1 | - | - | TGCAGCGTTGAAGTGGCAGGCCAGGGGGAGACCCAGTACTTC | CSVEVAGQGETQYF
TRBJ2-7 | 13 | TRBV23-1 | - | - | TGCGCCAGCAGTCATGGACAGCTCTACGAGCAGTACTTC | CASSHGQLYEQYF
TRBJ1-2 | 16 | TRBV4-1 | - | TRBD1 | TGCGCCAGCAGCCAAGATAAAGGGACAGGGATCATAGGCTACACCTTC | CASSQDKGTGIIGYTF
TRBJ2-1 | 17 | TRBV18 | few | - | TGTGCCAGCTCACCACCGACAGGATCGGCGTCCTACAATGAGCAGTTCTTC | CASSPPTGSASYNEQFF
TRBJ1-1 | 12 | TRBV12-3/TRBV12-4 | - | - | TGTGCCAGCAGCAAAGGACAGCATGAAGCTTTCTTT | CASSKGQHEAFF
TRBJ1-1 | 15 | TRBV9 | few | - | TGTGCCAGCACCCAATCCGGACAAATGAACACTGAAGCTTTCTTT | CASTQSGQMNTEAFF
TRBJ2-1 | 12 | TRBV29-1 | - | TRBD1 | TGCAGCGTTCAGGACAGGGAGGTTGAGCAGTTCTTC | CSVQDREVEQFF
TRBJ2-2 | 12 | TRBV27 | - | - | TGTGCCAGCAGTCGAGGGTCCGGGGAGCTGTTTTTT | CASSRGSGELFF
TRBJ1-1 | 16 | TRBV6-5 | - | TRBD1 | TGTGCCAGCAGTCCCGGGACAGGGGATTCTCACACTGAAGCTTTCTTT | CASSPGTGDSHTEAFF
TRBJ1-5 | 14 | TRBV5-1 | - | TRBD1 | TGCGCCAGCAGCTTTGGGACAGGGGGCCAGCCCCAGCATTTT | CASSFGTGGQPQHF
TRBJ2-5 | 16 | TRBV5-5 | few | - | TGTGCCAGCAGCTTGGATCGGGGCCGGGGACAAGAGACCCAGTACTTC | CASSLDRGRGQETQYF
TRBJ2-3 | 13 | TRBV24-1 | few | - | TGTGCCACCAGTGACCCAGGGTGGGATACGCAGTATTTT | CATSDPGWDTQYF